These 19 T cell receptor beta chains came from one sample sequenced in a study of T cell repertoires in cytomegalovirus infection. Their cognate antigens are unknown. TCRdb independently ran MiXCR on the reads; one entry per CDR3 protein. The sample has 700,000 to 850,000 distinct CDR3 sequences; 32% are singletons. Sequences were derived from cultured CD8+ T cells from PBMCs, sampled from culture after CMV antigen stimulation. Source of these receptors: a human donor in good health (CMV status not recorded). Some clones in this sample may be carry-over from other donors' samples.

V usage is TRBV12-3 or TRBV12-4 and J usage is TRBJ2-2; 7 bases are a match to TRBD2. With V trimmed by 6 bases and J by 3 bases, 10 bases remained unmatched. CDR3 length: 16 residues. CDR3 nucleotides: TGTGCCAGCAGCCTGCGGACTAGTCTCTACACCGGGGAGCTGTTTTTT. This sequence encodes CASSLRTSLYTGELFF.

In its sample, this clonotype was seen a few times. The chain links TRBV27 to TRBJ2-3, with TRBD2 matching over 10 bases. V lost 2 bases to trimming and J lost 2 bases; unmatched junction nucleotides: 10. CDR1 is MNHEY and CDR2 is SMNVEV in the germline V gene (reference sequence). This CDR3 region has 18 residues. This chain's CDR3 is CASSLLAGVPFTTDTQYF. CDR3 coding DNA: TGTGCCAGCAGTTTACTAGCGGGGGTACCGTTTACCACAGATACGCAGTATTTT.

The chain links TRBV13 to TRBJ2-7, with 8 bases identical to TRBD1. Germline V gene lookup returns CDR1 PRHDT and CDR2 FYEKMQ (reference sequence). After removal of 5 bases from V and 4 bases from J, the junction contained 10 bases not matched to a gene. The CDR3 is made up of 15 amino acids. The CDR3 loop reads CASSILADREYEQYF. The DNA for the CDR3 is TGTGCCAGCAGCATACTTGCGGACAGGGAGTACGAGCAGTACTTC.

V and J are TRBV12-3 or TRBV12-4 and TRBJ2-7; TRBD1 matches at 7 bases. V shed 3 bases, J shed 7 bases, and the junction held 6 bases outside the gene matches. The CDR3 sequence is 13 residues long. This chain's CDR3 is CASSFWDREEQYF. Here the CDR3 DNA reads TGTGCCAGCAGTTTTTGGGACAGAGAAGAGCAGTACTTC.

This clonotype was observed a few times. J is TRBJ2-1 and V is TRBV6-6, with TRBD2 matching 10 bases. CDR1 MNHNY and CDR2 SVGAGI come from the germline V gene (reference sequence). The CDR3 length is 16 residues. Trimming removed 7 bases from V and 3 bases from J; junction bases left unmatched: 9. CDR3 residues: CASIPGERGGYNEQFF. CDR3 in DNA: TGTGCCAGCATTCCCGGGGAGCGGGGGGGCTACAATGAGCAGTTCTTC.

The V gene is TRBV4-3, the J gene TRBJ1-3; no definite D call. The CDR3 loop spans 14 amino acids. Germline assignment: CDR1 LGHNA and CDR2 YSLEER. V lost 0 bases, J lost 8 bases, and 11 bases lay in between. CDR3 DNA: TGCGCCAGCAGCCAAGATTCCAGGCAGGACACCATATATTTT. This translates into CASSQDSRQDTIYF.

This rearrangement joins TRBV13 to TRBJ2-7; 12 nucleotides agree with TRBD1. The CDR3 runs 15 residues. V was pared by 4 bases and J by 3 bases, with 4 bases of the junction left unmatched. The V gene's germline CDR1 is PRHDT and CDR2 FYEKMQ (reference sequence). The CDR3 reads CASSSGTGGYYEQYF. The CDR3 nucleotides read TGTGCCAGCAGCTCCGGGACAGGGGGCTACTACGAGCAGTACTTC. The whole variable domain, remainder taken from reference TRBV13 and TRBJ2-7, is AAGVIQSPRHLIKEKRETATLKCYPIPRHDTVYWYQQGPGQDPQFLISFYEKMQSDKGSIPDRFSAQQFSDYHSELNMSSLELGDSALYFCASSSGTGGYYEQYFGPGTRLTVT.

This clonotype was seen a handful of times. One end of the junction does not line up with germline, which may come from a read error. The chain links TRBV7-7 to TRBJ1-4, with a weak D call TRBD1 (6 bases). This CDR3 region has 14 residues. The germline gives CDR1 SSHAT, CDR2 FNYEAQ (reference sequence). In nucleotides, the CDR3 is TGTGCTAGCAGCTGGACAGCGCTTAATGAAAAACTGTTTTTT. It is translated as CASSWTALNEKLFF.

CDR3 nucleotide sequence: TGTGCCAGCAGCCCCCGTAAGGGGCTGAGCGAGCAGTACTTC. Translated: CASSPRKGLSEQYF. The chain uses TRBV14 and TRBJ2-7, with D tentatively TRBD1 (5 bases). CDR1 and CDR2 from the germline V gene are SGHDN and FVKESK. V lost 4 bases, J lost 6 bases, and 16 bases lay in between. The CDR3 covers 14 residues.

This clonotype was recorded many times. The chain employs TRBV5-6 and TRBJ2-3, with TRBD1 identical over 12 bases. The germline V gene has CDR1 SGHDT and CDR2 YYEEEE. This CDR3 region has 16 residues. V lost 4 bases to trimming and J lost 3 bases; unmatched junction nucleotides: 6. The CDR3 spells CASSRWDRGHTDTQYF. DNA of the CDR3: TGTGCCAGCAGCCGGTGGGACAGGGGGCATACAGATACGCAGTATTTT.

A few counts support this clonotype. The chain uses TRBV7-3 and TRBJ2-1; D gene uncertain. Between the trimmed V and J ends, which lost 2 bases and 5 bases, there was a span of 16 bases. The CDR3 runs 16 residues. The germline V gene encodes CDR1 SGHTA and CDR2 FQGTGA. CDR3: CASSLGLKGWNNEQFF. The CDR3 region has the DNA TGTGCCAGCAGCTTAGGTTTGAAAGGCTGGAACAATGAGCAGTTCTTC.

This rearrangement joins TRBV19 to TRBJ2-2; 8 positions agree with TRBD1. The J segment lost 3 bases and the V segment lost 10 bases, leaving 7 bases of the junction unmatched. Per germline, CDR1 LNHDA and CDR2 SQIVND (reference sequence). The CDR3 consists of 14 residues. The CDR3 reads CATRTGIYTGELFF. CDR3 nucleotides: TGTGCCACCCGGACAGGGATTTACACCGGGGAGCTGTTTTTT.

The sample holds a few counts of this clonotype. The genes are TRBV2 and TRBJ1-6, with D unclear. The CDR3 is made up of 15 amino acids. V lost 4 bases, J lost 1 base, and 8 bases lay in between. The germline V gene encodes CDR1 SNHLY and CDR2 FYNNEI. The CDR3 loop is CASSAPGSYNSPLHF. CDR3 nucleotide sequence: TGTGCCAGCAGTGCCCCGGGTTCCTATAATTCACCCCTCCACTTT.

The V gene is TRBV6-1, the J gene TRBJ2-7, with a weak D call TRBD2 (5 bases). Per the germline V gene, CDR1 is MNHNS and CDR2 is SASEGT. The CDR3 is 13 amino acids. Trimming stripped 5 bases from V and 5 bases from J, with 13 bases between. The CDR3 DNA follows: TGTGCCAGCAGTAACTTAAGGAGGAACGAGCAGTACGTC. The encoded protein is CASSNLRRNEQYV.

The J gene is TRBJ2-2, the V gene TRBV7-2; D is perhaps TRBD2 (6 bases). The V end lost 7 bases, the J end lost 5 bases, and 17 bases lay between the germline ends. Germline assignment: CDR1 SGHTA and CDR2 FQGNSA. This CDR3 comprises 15 residues. CDR3 sequence reads: CASNTRDLATGELFF. The CDR3 bases are TGTGCCAGCAACACACGGGACTTAGCGACCGGGGAGCTGTTTTTT.

The chain couples TRBV27 to TRBJ2-3; a weak D match, TRBD2 (7 bases). CDR3 length: 14 amino acids. The V gene lost 10 bases and the J gene lost 2 bases, with 16 bases spanning the gap. Germline V lookup: CDR1 MNHEY, CDR2 SMNVEV (reference sequence). CDR3: CATAGGLVTDTQYF. The DNA for the CDR3 is TGTGCCACTGCCGGGGGGCTCGTCACAGATACGCAGTATTTT.

This rearrangement joins TRBV27 to TRBJ1-6; no clear D gene. The CDR3 extends over 15 amino acids. Trimming took off 6 bases at V and 7 bases at J, with 16 bases between the two ends. Germline CDR1 MNHEY, CDR2 SMNVEV (reference sequence). Here the CDR3 reads CASSPRRRENSPLHF. CDR3 in DNA: TGTGCCAGCAGCCCCCGGCGGAGGGAAAATTCACCCCTCCACTTT.

This chain uses TRBV13 with TRBJ2-3; 13 nucleotides agree with TRBD2. Per germline, CDR1 PRHDT and CDR2 FYEKMQ (reference sequence). The CDR3 has 16 amino acids. V shed 5 bases, J shed 9 bases, and the junction held 11 bases outside the gene matches. The CDR3 here is CASSPPLTSGGSTQYF. CDR3 sequence (DNA): TGTGCCAGCAGCCCTCCCTTGACTAGCGGGGGGTCCACGCAGTATTTT. The entire variable domain, with the rest obtained from reference TRBV13 and TRBJ2-3, is as follows: AAGVIQSPRHLIKEKRETATLKCYPIPRHDTVYWYQQGPGQDPQFLISFYEKMQSDKGSIPDRFSAQQFSDYHSELNMSSLELGDSALYFCASSPPLTSGGSTQYFGPGTRLTVL.

The rearrangement uses TRBV6-2 or TRBV6-3 and TRBJ2-7; perhaps TRBD2 as D (5 bases). Trimming shortened V by 6 bases and J by 0 bases, and 12 bases separated the two germline ends. The CDR3 is made up of 14 amino acids. CDR1 is MNHEY and CDR2 is SVGEGT in the germline V gene. The CDR3 nucleotides read TGTGCCAGCAGCAGTTTGGGGAGCTCCTACGAGCAGTACGTC. Translation: CASSSLGSSYEQYV.